What follows describes a single T cell receptor beta chain. What this receptor recognizes is not known. Per-base quality was not reported, and no clone a single base away is much larger than it. This entry comes from a study of response to subunit inactivated influenza vaccine (dated 2018 in TCRdb). Regarding the research as a whole: Deep quantitative profiling of the T cell receptor repertoire was used in the study to follow responses to a trivalent subunit inactivated influenza vaccine. Study-wide conclusions, independent of this receptor: According to the authors, only a limited number of new T cells may be recruited by each seasonal influenza vaccination.

Libraries were made using RT-PCR. Sequencer: Illumina HiSeq 2500. The public reads were quality trimmed at Q25 with fastp and then assembled into clones with MiXCR by TCRdb, keeping productive beta chains. Entries are consolidated by CDR3 protein sequence, retaining the most common genes and DNA. A total of hundreds of thousands of distinct CDR3 sequences appear in this sample, around 8% of them only once. Of the sample, 13% falls within the top ten clones. The clonotype was recovered from a man between 50 and 70 years old who received an inactivated influenza vaccine. Donor details come from another sample of the same person, matched by shared clones. The source was PBMCs from blood, collected less than 30 months after vaccination.

CDR3 region: CASSPGGSENSPLHF. The base sequence is TGTGCCAGCTCCCCCGGGGGCTCCGAAAATTCACCCCTCCACTTT. The V and J segments used are TRBV28 and TRBJ1-6, with a tentative D gene TRBD1 over 6 matching bases. The CDR3 covers 15 residues, taking in both the cysteine and the phenylalanine. The retained sequence is limited to the CDR3, 45 bases, with the frame set at the first base. CDR1 MDHEN and CDR2 SYDVKM are derived from the germline V gene. V is shortened by 8 bases, J by 7 bases, and the region joining them spans 18 bases.